This T cell receptor (beta chain) was recorded in a study of blood T cells in healthy people across ages. Only a few counts were recorded for this clonotype. Its antigen is unknown. The authors ran a second PCR of roughly 6 to 12 cycles using a sample-barcoded 5' primer and a J-beta primer mix. Template switching added a 12-random-nucleotide identifier to every cDNA molecule. TCRdb reprocessed the 5' RACE reads via MiXCR and lists one record per CDR3 protein. The sample has 850,000 to 1,000,000 distinct CDR3 sequences, roughly 51% seen once. Each donor supplied approximately 10 milliliters of peripheral blood. The CDR3 has 15 residues. Looked up from germline, CDR1 is LGHDT and CDR2 is YNNKEL (reference sequence). Trimming left V 0 bases short and J 1 base short, with 8 bases between. Study-level results: Long-lived and aged donors differed, with more naive CD4+ cells and higher diversity in the long-lived. Naive T cell percentage and TCR beta diversity correlated strongly.

The V gene is TRBV3-1, the J gene TRBJ2-3; no firm D call. This TCR derives from an older woman in good health. The sample consisted of blood. The CDR3 coding sequence is TGTGCCAGCAGCCAAGATGCGGCTCGCACAGATACGCAGTATTTT. Protein sequence: CASSQDAARTDTQYF.